The sequence of this T cell receptor beta chain was determined in a study of T cell repertoires in aging, cancer and after chemotherapy. Study context: Paired samples before and after chemotherapy came from glioblastoma patients receiving temozolomide-based therapy.

Of note for this clonotype: Its target is not known.

Study-wide points: Compared with age-matched healthy donors, untreated hematological or solid cancer patients showed higher blood TCR clonality. Loss of evenness, beyond lost richness, contributed to age-related TCR diversity decline in cancer patients.

TCR beta rearrangements were amplified from peripheral blood genomic DNA. After removal of 5 bases from V and 3 bases from J, the junction contained 16 bases not matched to a gene. CDR1 SGHRS and CDR2 YFSETQ come from the germline V gene. This CDR3 comprises 17 residues. Multiplex touch-down PCR with TRB-A/B primers amplified rearranged V-D-J TRB sequences. TCRdb reanalysed the multiplex PCR reads using MiXCR and keeps one entry per CDR3 protein. There are 1,400 to 1,500 distinct CDR3 sequences in the sample; over 30% occur only once, and 51% lies in the top ten. The sequenced material came from blood. The sequence was collected from a human donor with a solid tumor. V and J are TRBV5-1 and TRBJ1-2, with 7 positions matching TRBD1. The chain's CDR3 is CASSDRDRDPIDYGYTF. CDR3 nucleotides: TGCGCCAGCAGTGACCGGGACAGAGATCCGATAGACTATGGCTACACCTTC.